These 29 T cell receptor beta chains were all obtained from the same sample, sequenced in a study of Tregs in tolerant kidney transplant recipients. Using immunoSEQ multiplex PCR, the repertoire was profiled, and TCRdb retains in-frame clones only, with some absent. The repertoire holds 85,000 to 95,000 clones, with around 94% as singletons. Sequenced material: CD8+ T cells from blood. All receptors come from a human donor in good health.

The chain uses TRBV2 and TRBJ1-2; D unclear. V gave up 10 bases and J gave up 6 bases, with 9 bases separating them. There are 10 residues in the CDR3. Germline-derived CDR1 and CDR2 are SNHLY and FYNNEI. CDR3 sequence (DNA): TGTGCCATAAGGACCGATGGCTACACCTTC. It specifies CAIRTDGYTF.

The genes are TRBV27 and TRBJ2-1; possibly TRBD2 for D (6 bases). The CDR3 consists of 14 residues. Deletions cut 0 bases from V and 9 bases from J, with 12 bases between. The germline V gene has CDR1 MNHEY and CDR2 SMNVEV (reference sequence). This chain's CDR3 is CASSLSRGLTEQFF. The CDR3 nucleotides read TGTGCCAGCAGTTTATCCCGGGGACTTACTGAGCAGTTCTTC.

V is TRBV19 and J is TRBJ1-5; 8 nucleotides align to TRBD1. Unmatched junction bases numbered 8, after V lost 7 bases and J lost 0 bases. There are 16 residues in the CDR3. Germline CDR1 and CDR2: LNHDA and SQIVND (reference sequence). The CDR3 region is CASTLTGVYSNQPQHF. CDR3 DNA sequence: TGTGCCAGTACCCTGACAGGGGTCTATAGCAATCAGCCCCAGCATTTT.

This chain uses TRBV27 with TRBJ2-7; D unclear. The V end was cut by 2 bases, the J end by 3 bases, with 8 bases between. CDR3 length equals 13 residues. CDR1 is MNHEY and CDR2 is SMNVEV in the germline V gene (reference sequence). CDR3 sequence reads: CASSLRAGYEQYF. The CDR3, as DNA: TGTGCCAGCAGTTTAAGGGCAGGCTACGAGCAGTACTTC.

The chain joins TRBV5-4 to TRBJ2-1; TRBD1 matches at 9 bases. J was trimmed by 3 bases and V by 4 bases; bases with no gene match: 8. Germline CDR1 SGHNT, CDR2 YYREEE (reference sequence). The CDR3 spans 16 residues. The CDR3, as DNA: TGTGCCAGCAGCCAAGAAGAGACAGGGGGCTACAATGAGCAGTTCTTC. It encodes CASSQEETGGYNEQFF.

The chain has TRBV7-9 and TRBJ2-1; no definite D call. The CDR3 extends over 13 amino acids. Trimming removed 5 bases at V and 2 bases at J, with 7 bases between. The germline CDR1 and CDR2 sequences are SEHNR and FQNEAQ (reference sequence). CDR3 DNA sequence: TGTGCCAGCAGCCTCCCTACCTACAATGAGCAGTTCTTC. Translation: CASSLPTYNEQFF.

The rearrangement joins TRBV12-5 to TRBJ2-3, with D possibly matching TRBD1 (5 bases). CDR1 and CDR2 from the germline V gene are LGHNT and FRNRAP. The CDR3 extends over 16 amino acids. The V gene lost 1 base and the J gene lost 2 bases, with 13 bases spanning the gap. CDR3 nucleotides: TGTGCTAGTGGTTTGGCCCTAGGGGCCCCCACAGATACGCAGTATTTT. Translation gives CASGLALGAPTDTQYF.

The rearrangement links TRBV27 to TRBJ2-3; 9 positions match TRBD1. The V gene's germline CDR1 is MNHEY and CDR2 SMNVEV (reference sequence). The CDR3 runs 14 residues. The V gene end was trimmed by 6 bases and the J gene end by 6 bases; junction bases not matched to a gene: 7. This CDR3 reads CASRYTGGKDTQYF. CDR3 bases: TGTGCCAGCAGATACACAGGGGGCAAGGATACGCAGTATTTT.

The chain combines TRBV25-1 with TRBJ2-7; TRBD1 matches 8 bases. The CDR3 consists of 14 residues. Germline assignment: CDR1 MGHDK and CDR2 SYGVNS. The J segment lost 6 bases and the V segment lost 1 base, leaving 5 bases of the junction unmatched. The CDR3: CASSEFKTGVEQYF. The CDR3 region has the DNA TGTGCCAGCAGTGAATTCAAGACAGGGGTCGAGCAGTACTTC.

The rearrangement joins TRBV27 to TRBJ2-1; D is ambiguous. Per germline, CDR1 MNHEY and CDR2 SMNVEV (reference sequence). This CDR3 has 15 residues. Trimming stripped 6 bases from V and 1 base from J, with 13 bases between. The CDR3, as DNA: TGTGCCAGCAGCCCGACGGGCCCATCCTACAATGAGCAGTTCTTC. The encoded protein is CASSPTGPSYNEQFF.

The chain links TRBV6-1 to TRBJ2-2, with 10 bases aligning to TRBD2. Germline CDR1 is MNHNS and CDR2 is SASEGT. CDR3 length: 14 residues. The V segment lost 8 bases and the J segment 3 bases; nucleotides outside the gene matches: 3. CDR3 coding DNA: TGTGCCAGCCAGCGGGGGGGCGACACCGGGGAGCTGTTTTTT. Protein: CASQRGGDTGELFF.

This clone was detected a few times. The rearrangement joins TRBV27 to TRBJ1-5, with D maybe TRBD1 (5 bases). V was cut by 6 bases and J by 7 bases, with 13 bases left in between. Germline CDR1 is MNHEY and CDR2 is SMNVEV (reference sequence). The CDR3 contains 13 residues. CDR3 DNA: TGTGCCAGCAGCCCAGTAAGGGGACAGCCCCAGCATTTT. The encoded protein is CASSPVRGQPQHF.

The rearrangement uses TRBV4-1 and TRBJ1-2, with 7 bases aligning to TRBD1. J gave up 4 bases and V 3 bases, and 11 bases lay outside the gene matches. The CDR3 sequence is 16 residues long. Per germline, CDR1 MGHRA and CDR2 YSYEKL. This CDR3 is CASSQVDRARIYGYTF. CDR3 in DNA: TGCGCCAGCAGCCAGGTTGACAGGGCGAGGATCTATGGCTACACCTTC.

The chain links TRBV6-5 to TRBJ1-2; 8 bases line up with TRBD1. V trimming: 0 bases; J trimming: 2 bases; junction bases outside the gene matches: 5. CDR3 length: 16 amino acids. Per the germline V gene, CDR1 is MNHEY and CDR2 is SVGAGI. The CDR3: CASSYSRAGGNYGYTF. CDR3 DNA: TGTGCCAGCAGTTACTCTAGGGCAGGGGGCAACTATGGCTACACCTTC.

This chain joins TRBV7-8 and TRBJ2-1, with D possibly matching TRBD2 (6 bases). The germline CDR1 and CDR2 sequences are SGHVS and FQNEAQ. The CDR3 spans 15 residues. The V end lost 4 bases, the J end lost 0 bases, and 10 bases lay between the germline ends. CDR3 coding DNA: TGTGCCAGCAGCTGGACTACAAACTCCTACAATGAGCAGTTCTTC. Its translation is CASSWTTNSYNEQFF.

V usage is TRBV12-5 and J usage is TRBJ2-7, with TRBD1 matching over 10 bases. V gave up 5 bases and J gave up 6 bases; unmatched junction bases: 7. CDR1 is LGHNT, CDR2 FRNRAP, per germline. The CDR3 runs to 14 residues. The CDR3 DNA reads TGTGCTAGTGGTCCCGGGACAGGGGTAAGCGAGCAGTACTTC. Amino acid sequence: CASGPGTGVSEQYF.

V and J are TRBV11-2 and TRBJ2-5, with 11 bases matching TRBD2. The CDR3 spans 17 residues. The V and J ends lost 5 bases and 5 bases, in that order; junction bases with no gene match: 13. Germline-derived CDR1 and CDR2 are SGHAT and FQNNGV. In nucleotides, the CDR3 is TGTGCCAGCAGCCGGTACACCTCACTAGCGGGAGAGGAGACCCAGTACTTC. This translates into CASSRYTSLAGEETQYF.

The V gene is TRBV15, the J gene TRBJ2-7; D tentatively fits TRBD1 or TRBD2 (5 bases each). CDR1 and CDR2 from the germline V gene are LNHNV and YYDKDF (reference sequence). The germline V and J ends were trimmed by 3 bases and 5 bases, with 11 bases remaining between them. The CDR3 length is 13 residues. As DNA, the CDR3 is TGTGCCACCAGCAGGGGGGATGGAGACGAGCAGTACTTC. This sequence encodes CATSRGDGDEQYF.

The rearrangement links TRBV4-1 to TRBJ1-4, with D possibly matching TRBD1 (6 bases). Trimming took off 6 bases at V and 5 bases at J, with 13 bases between the two ends. This CDR3 is 14 amino acids long. Germline values: CDR1 MGHRA, CDR2 YSYEKL. CDR3 protein: CASSLGQTNEKLFF. The CDR3, as DNA: TGCGCCAGCAGTTTAGGACAGACGAATGAAAAACTGTTTTTT.

The rearrangement uses TRBV20-1 and TRBJ2-7; perhaps TRBD2 as D (5 bases). Trimming took off 6 bases at V and 4 bases at J, with 10 bases between the two ends. CDR1 and CDR2 (germline): DFQATT, SNEGSKA (reference sequence). The CDR3 length is 11 residues. CDR3 bases: TGCAGTGCCCGGGGTCTTTACGAGCAGTACTTC. Translation: CSARGLYEQYF.

The rearrangement links TRBV30 to TRBJ1-2, with 8 bases fitting TRBD1. The CDR3 is 13 amino acids. V was pared by 0 bases and J by 5 bases, with 2 bases of the junction left unmatched. The germline V gene encodes CDR1 GTSNPN and CDR2 SVGIG (reference sequence). CDR3 in DNA: TGTGCCTGGAGTGTACAGGGGGAATATGGCTACACCTTC. It translates to CAWSVQGEYGYTF.

The rearrangement joins TRBV7-8 to TRBJ2-2; possible D gene TRBD2, 6 bases. Germline V CDR1 and CDR2: SGHVS, FQNEAQ. V was cut by 1 base and J by 0 bases, with 9 bases left in between. CDR3 length: 16 amino acids. CDR3 sequence (DNA): TGTGCCAGCAGCTTAGAAGCGGGTCCGAACACCGGGGAGCTGTTTTTT. This gives the protein CASSLEAGPNTGELFF.

The chain couples TRBV4-1 to TRBJ2-2; no clear D. This CDR3 has 14 amino acids. Trimming stripped 6 bases from V and 6 bases from J, with 14 bases between. Germline V gene sequence: CDR1 MGHRA, CDR2 YSYEKL. As DNA, the CDR3 is TGCGCCAGCAGGCCGATTCTCGGGCCCGGGGAGCTGTTTTTT. Amino acids: CASRPILGPGELFF.

CDR3 protein: CASSAILAGGPDEQFF. In DNA, the CDR3 is TGTGCCAGCAGCGCAATACTAGCGGGAGGGCCTGATGAGCAGTTCTTC. The chain links TRBV27 to TRBJ2-1; TRBD2 agrees at 13 bases. Germline V gives CDR1 MNHEY, CDR2 SMNVEV (reference sequence). This CDR3 contains 16 residues. Losses at the gene ends were 6 bases for V and 8 bases for J; bases not matched to a gene: 10.

The chain carries TRBV21-1 and TRBJ1-5; TRBD1, the table's D call, lacks a check against the DNA. TRBV21-1 represents a pseudogene. This CDR3 is 16 amino acids long. CDR3 DNA: TGTGCCAGCAGCAAACCGAGAGCAGGCTTCAATCAGCCCCAGCATTTT. Encoded protein: CASSKPRAGFNQPQHF.

This rearrangement joins TRBV7-9 to TRBJ2-3; 9 nucleotides match TRBD2. Trimming cost V 2 bases and J 3 bases; bases outside gene matches: 9. Germline CDR1 SEHNR, CDR2 FQNEAQ (reference sequence). The CDR3 runs to 17 residues. The CDR3 reads CASSLTIAGEVTDTQYF. CDR3 DNA sequence: TGTGCCAGCAGCTTAACAATAGCGGGGGAGGTAACAGATACGCAGTATTTT.

The rearrangement uses TRBV9 and TRBJ2-3; weak D call: TRBD1 (5 bases). This CDR3 contains 15 residues. Germline CDR1 reads SGDLS; CDR2 reads YYNGEE. The germline V and J ends were trimmed by 0 bases and 0 bases, with 8 bases remaining between them. The CDR3 DNA reads as TGTGCCAGCAGCGTAGGCGCAGGGAGCACAGATACGCAGTATTTT. Its translation: CASSVGAGSTDTQYF.

The chain has TRBV2 and TRBJ1-1; tentatively, D is TRBD1 (6 bases). The germline V gene has CDR1 SNHLY and CDR2 FYNNEI. V was shortened by 11 bases and J by 1 base, with 8 bases between the two germline ends. CDR3 length: 11 residues. The CDR3 DNA is TGTGCCGGGGGCGAGAACACTGAAGCTTTCTTT. Its protein is CAGGENTEAFF.

The genes are TRBV27 and TRBJ2-1, with D hard to call. Trimming pared 3 bases from V and 3 bases from J, leaving 6 bases between. Looked up from germline, CDR1 is MNHEY and CDR2 is SMNVEV (reference sequence). The CDR3 sequence is 13 residues long. CDR3: CASSFKDYNEQFF. CDR3 bases: TGTGCCAGCAGTTTTAAGGACTACAATGAGCAGTTCTTC.